Shown below are 22 T cell receptor beta chains from a single sample sequenced in a study of persistence of HIV-infected CD4 T cells. These receptors have no identified antigens. The stimulus was an HIV-1 Gag 15-mer peptide pool, about 1 ug/peptide/mL. Memory cells lacking CD40L and CD69 with high CD45RO were sorted. The libraries were made with immunoSEQ version 4 in survey mode. Clones were read by immunoSEQ multiplex PCR, and TCRdb kept only the in-frame ones, dropping some. The sample contains some 58,000 clones, about 77% of which appear only once. Source: CD4+ T cells sorted from PBMCs after approximately 19-hour stimulation, taken from a patient who received antiretroviral therapy. The receptor source for this set is an adult man with HIV who was CMV-seropositive.

The rearrangement links TRBV19 to TRBJ2-5; 10 nucleotides match TRBD1. The J segment lost 0 bases and the V segment lost 5 bases, leaving 6 bases of the junction unmatched. This CDR3 is built from 16 residues. The V gene's germline CDR1 is LNHDA and CDR2 SQIVND (reference sequence). The CDR3 reads CASSPWDRGYQETQYF. CDR3 coding DNA: TGTGCCAGTAGTCCTTGGGACAGGGGCTACCAAGAGACCCAGTACTTC.

To note about this clone: Other DNA sequences within the sample encode an identical CDR3. The CDR3 DNA reads TGTGCCAGCAGTGAATGGGGAGGGCGCACTGAAGCTTTCTTT. Amino acid sequence: CASSEWGGRTEAFF. V and J are TRBV6-1 and TRBJ1-1; D call uncertain. V gave up 2 bases and J gave up 4 bases, with 11 bases separating them. Germline V gives CDR1 MNHNS, CDR2 SASEGT. The CDR3 runs to 14 residues.

The chain recombines TRBV27 with TRBJ2-7, with 7 bases that match TRBD2. The CDR3 length is 14 residues. The germline gives CDR1 MNHEY, CDR2 SMNVEV (reference sequence). Trimming at V came to 4 bases and at J to 5 bases, leaving 8 bases not matched to a gene. DNA for the CDR3: TGTGCCAGCAGTTGGGGAGGGCGGGTCGACGAGCAGTACTTC. Its translation: CASSWGGRVDEQYF.

The rearrangement uses TRBV3-1 (or the pseudogene TRBV3-2) and TRBJ1-1; D is unclear. V shed 3 bases and J shed 8 bases, with 7 bases lying between them. The CDR3 length is 11 residues. CDR1 LGHDT and CDR2 YNNKEL come from the germline V gene (reference sequence). CDR3 sequence reads: CASSHRREAFF. The CDR3 bases are TGTGCCAGCAGCCACCGAAGGGAAGCTTTCTTT.

The chain links TRBV5-1 to TRBJ2-3; D uncertain. The CDR3 length is 14 residues. Germline V gives CDR1 SGHRS, CDR2 YFSETQ. V dropped 0 bases and J dropped 4 bases, with 9 bases sitting between them. Written as DNA, the CDR3 is TGCGCCAGCAGCTTGGACAGCCCGCCAGATACGCAGTATTTT. Translation gives CASSLDSPPDTQYF.

This chain uses TRBV28 with TRBJ2-7; D remains unclear. This CDR3 is built from 12 residues. Germline assignment: CDR1 MDHEN and CDR2 SYDVKM. The V end lost 6 bases, the J end lost 6 bases, and 12 bases lay between the germline ends. The CDR3 sequence is CASRIPSGEQYF. CDR3 sequence (DNA): TGTGCCAGCAGAATCCCCTCGGGCGAGCAGTACTTC.

The rearrangement uses TRBV18 and TRBJ1-1; D remains unclear. The length of the CDR3 is 14 residues. In germline, CDR1 is KGHSH, CDR2 LQKENI. V dropped 3 bases and J dropped 1 base, with 9 bases sitting between them. CDR3 coding DNA: TGTGCCAGCTCACCCAGGATGGGGAACACTGAAGCTTTCTTT. This translates into CASSPRMGNTEAFF.

There are a few counts of this clone. This rearrangement joins TRBV19 to TRBJ1-2; 8 bases fit TRBD1. This CDR3 spans 14 amino acids. V gave up 5 bases and J gave up 6 bases; unmatched junction bases: 8. The germline CDR1 and CDR2 sequences are LNHDA and SQIVND (reference sequence). Here the CDR3 reads CASSFSDRAHGYTF. CDR3 coding DNA: TGTGCCAGTAGTTTCTCGGACAGGGCTCATGGCTACACCTTC.

Only one count was recorded for this clone. V gene TRBV5-1 combines with J gene TRBJ2-7; D possibly corresponds to TRBD1 (7 bases). CDR1 is SGHRS, CDR2 YFSETQ, per germline. The CDR3 has 16 amino acids. Trimming removed 3 bases at V and 0 bases at J, with 16 bases between. CDR3 nucleotides: TGCGCCAGCAGCTCGGACCAGGGGGGCTTCTCCTACGAGCAGTACTTC. Translation gives CASSSDQGGFSYEQYF.

This clone was counted once. The chain couples TRBV28 to TRBJ1-6; TRBD1 aligns across 7 bases. The CDR3 spans 16 residues. Losses at the gene ends were 2 bases for V and 4 bases for J; bases not matched to a gene: 5. Germline V gene sequence: CDR1 MDHEN, CDR2 SYDVKM. The chain's CDR3 is CASSLGGQPYNSPLHF. The CDR3 DNA reads as TGTGCCAGCAGTTTAGGGGGACAGCCGTATAATTCACCCCTCCACTTT.

This sequence joins TRBV7-2 and TRBJ2-2; D unclear. CDR1 is SGHTA and CDR2 is FQGNSA in the germline V gene. This CDR3 region has 15 residues. V lost 4 bases and J lost 3, with 12 bases in between. The CDR3, as DNA: TGTGCCAGCAGCTCGAGGCCTGGGGACACCGGGGAGCTGTTTTTT. It yields the protein CASSSRPGDTGELFF.

This chain joins TRBV19 and TRBJ2-7; D not certain. The CDR3 is 14 residues long. The V gene's germline CDR1 is LNHDA and CDR2 SQIVND (reference sequence). V was cut by 3 bases and J by 4 bases, with 13 bases left in between. For the CDR3, the DNA is TGTGCCAGTAGTATCTCAGACTCGTTTTACGAGCAGTACTTC. It yields the protein CASSISDSFYEQYF.

A word on this clone: Other DNA variants within this sample encode the same CDR3. The V and J genes are TRBV11-2 and TRBJ1-2; D is unresolved. V was trimmed by 1 base and J by 2 bases, leaving 11 bases between them. Germline CDR1 and CDR2: SGHAT and FQNNGV. The CDR3 has 15 residues. Here the CDR3 reads CASSLAAGGNYGYTF. CDR3 DNA: TGTGCCAGCAGCTTAGCGGCAGGAGGGAACTATGGCTACACCTTC.

V and J are TRBV15 and TRBJ2-2; possible D gene TRBD1, 6 bases. This CDR3 region has 15 residues. Trimming removed 5 bases from V and 4 bases from J, with 14 bases in between. Per germline, CDR1 LNHNV and CDR2 YYDKDF (reference sequence). The CDR3 DNA is TGTGCCACCAGCCCAGGCAGGGGAGCCACCGGGGAGCTGTTTTTT. It yields the protein CATSPGRGATGELFF.

Concerning this clone itself: Other DNA sequences in this sample translate to the same CDR3. The rearrangement joins TRBV6-5 to TRBJ2-6; D is perhaps TRBD2 (6 bases). Trimming stripped 7 bases from V and 2 bases from J, with 12 bases between. The germline V gene has CDR1 MNHEY and CDR2 SVGAGI. The CDR3 is 15 residues long. CDR3 DNA sequence: TGTGCCAGCACACCGGAGGGGACTGGGGCCAACGTCCTGACTTTC. Translated: CASTPEGTGANVLTF.

The gene calls are TRBV28 and TRBJ1-5, with D perhaps TRBD1 (5 bases). Germline CDR1 and CDR2: MDHEN and SYDVKM. CDR3 length: 17 residues. V was cut by 2 bases and J by 5 bases, with 19 bases left in between. The CDR3 spells CASSLMDGGGRDQPQHF. CDR3 sequence (DNA): TGTGCCAGCAGTTTAATGGACGGTGGGGGGAGAGATCAGCCCCAGCATTTT.

V gene TRBV3-1 (or the pseudogene TRBV3-2) combines with J gene TRBJ2-3, with 9 bases fitting TRBD2. CDR1 and CDR2 from the germline V gene are LGHDT and YNNKEL (reference sequence). The CDR3 totals 16 residues. Trimming cost V 0 bases and J 3 bases; bases outside gene matches: 4. DNA of the CDR3: TGTGCCAGCAGCCAAGACCGGCGGGGGGGAACAGATACGCAGTATTTT. This encodes CASSQDRRGGTDTQYF.

This clone was detected a few times. This chain joins TRBV6-5 and TRBJ1-2, with 10 bases that match TRBD1. The length of the CDR3 is 15 residues. The V gene's germline CDR1 is MNHEY and CDR2 SVGAGI. V lost 4 bases, J lost 3 bases, and 5 bases stayed unmatched. In DNA form, the CDR3 reads TGTGCCAGCAGTTTAGGACAGGGGGATGACTATGGCTACACCTTC. Amino acids: CASSLGQGDDYGYTF.

V gene TRBV10-3 combines with J gene TRBJ1-6; D call uncertain. Deletions cut 3 bases from V and 4 bases from J, with 4 bases between. Germline loops: CDR1 ENHRY, CDR2 SYGVKD. The CDR3 is 13 residues long. The CDR3 coding sequence is TGTGCCATCAGTGAACAGTATAATTCACCCCTCCACTTT. This translates into CAISEQYNSPLHF.

This chain links TRBV6-1 with TRBJ1-5; D may be TRBD1 (6 bases). The CDR3 has 16 amino acids. V was cut by 3 bases and J by 6 bases, with 18 bases left in between. Germline CDR1 MNHNS, CDR2 SASEGT. CDR3 nucleotides: TGTGCCAGCAGTGAGCGGGGCACAGGGAGAGGTCAGCCCCAGCATTTT. Protein product: CASSERGTGRGQPQHF.

This clone was counted a single time. This chain links TRBV19 with TRBJ2-3, with TRBD1 identical over 10 bases. Looked up from germline, CDR1 is LNHDA and CDR2 is SQIVND (reference sequence). This CDR3 has 15 amino acids. V gave up 4 bases and J gave up 5 bases; unmatched junction bases: 6. Here the CDR3 DNA reads TGTGCCAGTAGTACCGACAGGGGGCGGGAAGATACGCAGTATTTT. It specifies CASSTDRGREDTQYF.

This clone was seen more than once but under ten times. The chain couples TRBV19 to TRBJ2-1; 10 bases align to TRBD2. The trim removed 1 base at V and 7 bases at J, leaving 4 bases unmatched. Germline V gene data show CDR1 as LNHDA and CDR2 as SQIVND (reference sequence). This CDR3 is 15 amino acids long. The DNA for the CDR3 is TGTGCCAGTAGTATAGTTAGCGGGGGGCAAAATGAGCAGTTCTTC. It yields the protein CASSIVSGGQNEQFF. Full variable domain (outside the CDR3, taken from reference TRBV19 and TRBJ2-1): DGGITQSPKYLFRKEGQNVTLSCEQNLNHDAMYWYRQDPGQGLRLIYYSQIVNDFQKGDIAEGYSVSREKKESFPLTVTSAQKNPTAFYLCASSIVSGGQNEQFFGPGTRLTVL.